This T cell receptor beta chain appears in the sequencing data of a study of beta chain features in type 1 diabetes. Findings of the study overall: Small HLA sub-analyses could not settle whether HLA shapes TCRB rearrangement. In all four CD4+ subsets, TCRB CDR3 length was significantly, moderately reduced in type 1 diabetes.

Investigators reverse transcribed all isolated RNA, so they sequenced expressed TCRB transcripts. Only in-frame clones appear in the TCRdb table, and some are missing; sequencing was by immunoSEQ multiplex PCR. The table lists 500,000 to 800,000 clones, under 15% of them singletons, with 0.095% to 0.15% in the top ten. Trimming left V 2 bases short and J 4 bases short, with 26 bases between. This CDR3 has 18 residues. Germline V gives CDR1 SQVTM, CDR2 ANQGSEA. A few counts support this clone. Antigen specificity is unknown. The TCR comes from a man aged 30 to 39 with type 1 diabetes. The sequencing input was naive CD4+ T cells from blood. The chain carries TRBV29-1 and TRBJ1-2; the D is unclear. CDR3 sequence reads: CSVEMGQEYRGKSYGYTF. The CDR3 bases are TGCAGCGTTGAAATGGGTCAGGAGTACAGAGGGAAAAGCTATGGCTACACCTTC. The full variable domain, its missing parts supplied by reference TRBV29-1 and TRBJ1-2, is SAVISQKPSRDICQRGTSLTIQCQVDSQVTMMFWYRQQPGQSLTLIATANQGSEATYESGFVIDKFPISRPNLTFSTLTVSNMSPEDSSIYLCSVEMGQEYRGKSYGYTFGSGTRLTVV.